The 31 T cell receptor beta chains presented below share a single source sample, sequenced in a study of regulatory T cells in long-lasting Graves disease (dated by TCRdb to about 2021). Reading the label with the study, this specimen's time point is: newly diagnosed GD, antithyroid drugs for less than 3 months. RNA was extracted from PBMCs in TRIzol for both TCR sequencing and RNA sequencing. Libraries came from multiplex PCR. Instrument used: Illumina HiSeq 4000. iRepertoire HTBI primers and Arm-PCR amplification of CDR3 regions were used to construct TCR beta libraries. TCRdb reworked the public reads: Q25 trimming with fastp, MiXCR clone assembly, productive beta chains retained. Duplicate CDR3 protein sequences are folded into a single record with the most common DNA and genes. Counted in this sample were approximately 400,000 distinct CDR3 sequences; 14% to 15% of them appeared once. About a sixth of the sample goes to the ten largest clones.

This sample was also put to use in a study of T cells in Graves' hyperthyroidism and ophthalmopathy.

The material sequenced was peripheral blood mononuclear cells (PBMCs), taken at new diagnosis, from a patient treated with antithyroid drugs. All receptors come from a woman aged 25 to 39 with Graves disease. Donor details come from another sample of the same person, matched by shared clones.

This clonotype was counted many times. The chain carries TRBV30 and TRBJ1-2; the match to TRBD1 covers 7 bases. V shed 7 bases and J 4 bases; nucleotides not matched to a gene: 12. Germline V gene data show CDR1 as GTSNPN and CDR2 as SVGIG (reference sequence). CDR3 length equals 14 residues. The CDR3 sequence is CALLQGGPPYGYTF. CDR3 coding DNA: TGTGCCTTACTCCAGGGGGGGCCACCCTATGGCTACACCTTC.

This clonotype has more than one count but fewer than ten. The rearrangement links TRBV30 to TRBJ2-2; 8 bases align to TRBD2. The CDR3 is 16 amino acids. Trimming took 2 bases from V and 4 from J; bases not matched to a gene: 9. The germline V gene encodes CDR1 GTSNPN and CDR2 SVGIG (reference sequence). The CDR3 DNA is TGTGCCTGGAGTAGTCTAGCGGGTCTTCGCACCGGGGAGCTGTTTTTT. It is translated as CAWSSLAGLRTGELFF.

This clonotype was counted ten times or more. The chain carries TRBV20-1 and TRBJ2-1; 11 bases map to TRBD2. J was trimmed by 4 bases and V by 0 bases; bases with no gene match: 14. CDR1 is DFQATT, CDR2 SNEGSKA, per germline (reference sequence). The CDR3 has 19 residues. In DNA, the CDR3 is TGCAGTGCTAGAGATAGTAGCGGGAGGGGGAGGTGGGGTTACAATGAGCAGTTCTTC. This codes for CSARDSSGRGRWGYNEQFF.

The CDR3 sequence: CAIRFPPHSSKGVNYEQYF. The CDR3 region has the DNA TGTGCCATCAGGTTTCCCCCCCATTCGTCCAAGGGGGTAAACTACGAGCAGTACTTC. V usage is TRBV10-3 and J usage is TRBJ2-7, with D possibly TRBD1 on 6 matching bases. The CDR3 runs 19 residues. CDR1 is ENHRY and CDR2 is SYGVKD in the germline V gene. Trimming stripped 6 bases from V and 3 bases from J, with 30 bases between.

The V call is TRBV20-1, the J call TRBJ2-3, with 16 bases lining up with TRBD2. CDR3 length: 17 residues. Trimming took 4 bases from V and 3 from J; bases not matched to a gene: 7. CDR1 is DFQATT and CDR2 is SNEGSKA in the germline V gene (reference sequence). This CDR3 reads CSATTGLAGGPTDTQYF. As DNA, the CDR3 is TGCAGTGCTACTACGGGACTAGCGGGAGGGCCTACAGATACGCAGTATTTT.

This clonotype has a handful of counts. The CDR3 region is CSARSDGTYGTQYF. The CDR3 DNA reads as TGCAGTGCTAGATCGGACGGGACCTACGGGACCCAGTACTTC. This chain links TRBV20-1 with TRBJ2-5, with D perhaps matching TRBD1 or TRBD2 (5 bases each). Germline values: CDR1 DFQATT, CDR2 SNEGSKA (reference sequence). The CDR3 runs to 14 residues. V dropped 2 bases and J dropped 7 bases, with 17 bases sitting between them.

This clonotype was seen at least ten times. The chain uses TRBV6-5 and TRBJ1-1, with D perhaps matching TRBD1 (5 bases). CDR3 length: 13 residues. Trimming removed 2 bases from V and 3 bases from J, with 7 bases in between. Germline CDR1 MNHEY, CDR2 SVGAGI. This chain's CDR3 is CASSYVGDTEAFF. In nucleotides, the CDR3 is TGTGCCAGCAGTTACGTGGGGGACACTGAAGCTTTCTTT.

For this clonotype: This may stem from a read error, because a much larger clone lies one nucleotide away. The chain carries TRBV6-5 and TRBJ1-2, with D possibly being TRBD1 (5 bases). Trimming removed 4 bases from V and 4 bases from J, with 16 bases in between. This CDR3 region has 15 residues. Germline V gene sequence: CDR1 MNHEY, CDR2 SVGAGI. CDR3 DNA: TGTGCCAGCAGTTTCCGGGGGGGGGTCAGCTATGGCTACACCTTC. Protein: CASSFRGGVSYGYTF.

This clonotype was seen at least ten times. The J gene is TRBJ1-5, the V gene TRBV7-2; possibly TRBD1 for D (6 bases). The ends were cut back, 4 bases at V and 9 bases at J, with 16 bases in the middle. Per germline, CDR1 SGHTA and CDR2 FQGNSA. This CDR3 has 14 residues. The CDR3, as DNA: TGTGCCAGCAGCTCGGACAGACGCGGTGGGCCCCAGCATTTT. It encodes CASSSDRRGGPQHF.

The V call is TRBV9, the J call TRBJ2-1; TRBD2 might be the D (6 bases). Deletions cut 3 bases from V and 5 bases from J, with 24 bases between. The CDR3 has 18 residues. The germline V gene encodes CDR1 SGDLS and CDR2 YYNGEE. CDR3 protein: CASSAPAGTSHSNNEQFF. The CDR3 nucleotides are TGTGCCAGCAGCGCCCCTGCAGGGACTTCCCATTCTAACAATGAGCAGTTCTTC.

At least ten counts were recorded for this clonotype. V gene TRBV12-3 or TRBV12-4 combines with J gene TRBJ2-1; 7 bases agree with TRBD1. This CDR3 has 13 residues. The V segment lost 11 bases and the J segment 5 bases; nucleotides outside the gene matches: 9. CDR3 sequence: CAGGRQGDNEQFF. Here the CDR3 DNA reads TGTGCCGGGGGTAGGCAGGGGGACAATGAGCAGTTCTTC.

The genes are TRBV6-1 and TRBJ1-1; D remains ambiguous. CDR3 length: 10 amino acids. The germline CDR1 and CDR2 sequences are MNHNS and SASEGT. Deletions cut 8 bases from V and 7 bases from J, with 8 bases between. The CDR3 sequence is CASSGGEAFF. The DNA for the CDR3 is TGTGCCAGCTCGGGAGGTGAAGCTTTCTTT.

At least ten counts were recorded for this clonotype. This chain uses TRBV11-3 with TRBJ2-1, with TRBD2 matching 9 bases. CDR3 length: 16 amino acids. Germline V gene sequence: CDR1 SGHNT, CDR2 YENEEA. Trimming at V came to 0 bases and at J to 8 bases, leaving 8 bases not matched to a gene. DNA for the CDR3: TGTGCCAGCAGCTTAGATGGCGGGAGGGCCGGCTATGAGCAGTTCTTC. Translation gives CASSLDGGRAGYEQFF.

The sample holds many counts of this clonotype. The chain carries TRBV2 and TRBJ1-2; D possibly corresponds to TRBD1 (5 bases). This CDR3 is built from 11 residues. Trimming shortened V by 9 bases and J by 8 bases, and 13 bases separated the two germline ends. Germline V gene data show CDR1 as SNHLY and CDR2 as FYNNEI. The CDR3, as DNA: TGTGCCAGTCAGGGACGGGACGGCTACACCTTC. Its translation is CASQGRDGYTF. The full variable domain, completed using reference TRBV2 and TRBJ1-2, is EPEVTQTPSHQVTQMGQEVILRCVPISNHLYFYWYRQILGQKVEFLVSFYNNEISEKSEIFDDQFSVERPDGSNFTLKIRSTKLEDSAMYFCASQGRDGYTFGSGTRLTVV.

The chain is built from TRBV7-3 and TRBJ2-7; D not certain. Germline values: CDR1 SGHTA, CDR2 FQGTGA. The CDR3 extends over 16 amino acids. Between the trimmed V and J ends, which lost 4 bases and 0 bases, there was a span of 16 bases. CDR3 loop: CASSSTRWQFSYEQYF. The DNA of the CDR3 is TGTGCCAGCAGCTCCACACGGTGGCAGTTCTCCTACGAGCAGTACTTC. Filled out from reference TRBV7-3 and TRBJ2-7, the complete variable domain reads GAGVSQTPSNKVTEKGKYVELRCDPISGHTALYWYRQSLGQGPEFLIYFQGTGAADDSGLPNDRFFAVRPEGSVSTLKIQRTERGDSAVYLCASSSTRWQFSYEQYFGPGTRLTVT.

The chain couples TRBV20-1 to TRBJ2-3, with D possibly being TRBD1 (6 bases). The CDR3 loop spans 13 amino acids. Germline assignment: CDR1 DFQATT and CDR2 SNEGSKA (reference sequence). V gave up 6 bases and J gave up 4 bases, with 14 bases separating them. This CDR3 reads CSAPNSGADTQYF. CDR3 bases: TGCAGTGCCCCTAACTCAGGGGCAGATACGCAGTATTTT.

The chain joins TRBV20-1 to TRBJ1-1; possibly TRBD1 for D (5 bases). Trimming left V 6 bases short and J 8 bases short, with 7 bases between. The CDR3 spans 9 residues. Per the germline V gene, CDR1 is DFQATT and CDR2 is SNEGSKA (reference sequence). The DNA for the CDR3 is TGCAGTGCGGGGGGAGAAGCTTTCTTT. This gives the protein CSAGGEAFF.

This clonotype occurred many times. The rearrangement links TRBV12-3 or TRBV12-4 to TRBJ2-3; unclear D gene. The CDR3 is 11 residues long. V dropped 6 bases and J dropped 5 bases, with 6 bases sitting between them. The CDR3 protein is CASRRLDTQYF. DNA of the CDR3: TGTGCCAGCAGAAGACTAGATACGCAGTATTTT.

The sample holds many counts of this clonotype. J is TRBJ1-2 and V is TRBV28; D gene ambiguous. The CDR3 covers 14 residues. CDR1 is MDHEN and CDR2 is SYDVKM in the germline V gene. V was clipped by 3 bases and J by 4 bases, with 12 bases between them. In DNA, the CDR3 is TGTGCCAGCAGTTTTGGTCGAGGATTCTATGGCTACACCTTC. It yields the protein CASSFGRGFYGYTF.

This clonotype was counted only a few times. The J gene is TRBJ1-1, the V gene TRBV3-1; a weak D match, TRBD1 (6 bases). CDR1 and CDR2 from the germline V gene are LGHDT and YNNKEL (reference sequence). The CDR3 is 14 amino acids. Trimming removed 7 bases at V and 0 bases at J, with 12 bases between. The CDR3: CASKIGQMNTEAFF. The CDR3 nucleotides read TGTGCCAGCAAAATTGGACAGATGAACACTGAAGCTTTCTTT.

This clonotype showed up just a few times. J is TRBJ2-7 and V is TRBV25-1; D gene ambiguous. CDR3 length: 17 residues. Trimming removed 4 bases at V and 1 base at J, with 20 bases between. Germline V lookup: CDR1 MGHDK, CDR2 SYGVNS. In nucleotides, the CDR3 is TGTGCCAGCAGTGCATCCCCTTCCACCAGTGTTTCCTACGAGCAGTACTTC. Protein: CASSASPSTSVSYEQYF.

This clonotype has at least ten counts. The CDR3 DNA reads as TGCGCCAGCAGCTCGGGGAGTAGCAATCAGCCCCAGCATTTT. As protein: CASSSGSSNQPQHF. This rearrangement joins TRBV4-1 to TRBJ1-5; D gene uncertain. This CDR3 has 14 amino acids. Germline loops: CDR1 MGHRA, CDR2 YSYEKL. Trimming stripped 5 bases from V and 0 bases from J, with 8 bases between.

This clonotype occurred many times. The rearrangement uses TRBV6-4 and TRBJ2-3, with 12 bases fitting TRBD2. V shed 4 bases, J shed 4 bases, and the junction held 3 bases outside the gene matches. The length of the CDR3 is 15 residues. Germline V gene lookup returns CDR1 MRHNA and CDR2 SNTAGT. The CDR3 nucleotides are TGTGCCAGCAGTGCGACTAGCGGGAGTGCAGATACGCAGTATTTT. It encodes CASSATSGSADTQYF.

The sample holds a few counts of this clonotype. A much bigger clone sits one base away, suggesting this may be a read error. The chain recombines TRBV6-1 with TRBJ2-7; no clear D gene. V dropped 6 bases and J dropped 3 bases, with 15 bases sitting between them. Per the germline V gene, CDR1 is MNHNS and CDR2 is SASEGT. This CDR3 spans 14 amino acids. CDR3 coding DNA: TGTGCCAGCAGCCCCATAAACCGGCACTACGAGCAGTACTTC. It codes for CASSPINRHYEQYF.

This clonotype was detected a few times. J is TRBJ2-7 and V is TRBV7-9; 12 nucleotides align to TRBD2. The CDR3 runs to 15 residues. Trimming cost V 3 bases and J 6 bases; bases outside gene matches: 6. Germline V lookup: CDR1 SEHNR, CDR2 FQNEAQ (reference sequence). Written as DNA, the CDR3 is TGTGCCAGCAGCTTGACTAGCGGGAGATTCGGCGAGCAGTACTTC. Its translation is CASSLTSGRFGEQYF. Full variable domain (rest looked up from reference TRBV7-9 and TRBJ2-7): DTGVSQNPRHKITKRGQNVTFRCDPISEHNRLYWYRQTLGQGPEFLTYFQNEAQLEKSRLLSDRFSAERPKGSFSTLEIQRTEQGDSAMYLCASSLTSGRFGEQYFGPGTRLTVT.

This clonotype was seen repeatedly, ten times or more. The CDR3 DNA reads TGTGCCAGCAGTTGGAGCGGAGTTGGGGGCGGGGAGCTGTTTTTT. It codes for CASSWSGVGGGELFF. The rearrangement links TRBV27 to TRBJ2-2; D might be TRBD1 or TRBD2, each matching 5 bases. The CDR3 totals 15 residues. Per germline, CDR1 MNHEY and CDR2 SMNVEV (reference sequence). V shed 4 bases and J shed 7 bases, with 16 bases lying between them.

This rearrangement joins TRBV7-9 to TRBJ2-2; the D is unclear. Germline CDR1 is SEHNR and CDR2 is FQNEAQ (reference sequence). This CDR3 spans 15 amino acids. Trimming pared 0 bases from V and 3 bases from J, leaving 8 bases between. CDR3 loop: CASSLASGYTGELFF. CDR3 nucleotide sequence: TGTGCCAGCAGCTTAGCGTCCGGATACACCGGGGAGCTGTTTTTT.

V gene TRBV12-3 or TRBV12-4 combines with J gene TRBJ1-3, with D unclear. This CDR3 contains 15 residues. Trimming removed 7 bases from V and 4 bases from J, with 17 bases in between. CDR3 residues: CASNSWPRYGNTIYF. In DNA, the CDR3 is TGTGCCAGCAATTCTTGGCCCCGCTACGGAAACACCATATATTTT.

This clonotype was seen at least ten times. V is TRBV6-5 and J is TRBJ2-7; possibly TRBD2 for D (5 bases). Germline loops: CDR1 MNHEY, CDR2 SVGAGI. CDR3 length: 15 amino acids. V gave up 4 bases and J gave up 4 bases, with 17 bases separating them. The chain's CDR3 is CASSLGSAGQYEQYF. The CDR3 bases are TGTGCCAGCAGTTTAGGTAGCGCGGGCCAGTACGAGCAGTACTTC.

The sample holds many counts of this clonotype. The chain uses TRBV6-1 and TRBJ2-3; 11 nucleotides line up with TRBD2. The CDR3 sequence is 16 residues long. Germline V gene lookup returns CDR1 MNHNS and CDR2 SASEGT. J gave up 3 bases and V 6 bases, and 8 bases lay outside the gene matches. The chain's CDR3 is CASRSPLAGGTDTQYF. Written as DNA, the CDR3 is TGTGCCAGCAGGAGCCCCCTAGCGGGAGGTACAGATACGCAGTATTTT.

The CDR3 sequence: CSARDPSLAGRTRDIQYF. CDR3 DNA: TGCAGTGCTAGAGATCCATCACTAGCGGGAAGGACCAGGGACATTCAGTACTTC. The V call is TRBV20-1, the J call TRBJ2-4; 10 nucleotides align to TRBD2. The CDR3 extends over 18 amino acids. CDR1 is DFQATT, CDR2 SNEGSKA, per germline (reference sequence). Unmatched junction bases numbered 16, after V lost 0 bases and J lost 8 bases.